What follows are 16 T cell receptor beta chains derived from one specimen sequenced in a study of shared clonotypes between healthy human individuals. CD8 cells classed as naive were CD45RO-negative and positively selected for CCR7, excluding terminally differentiated effector memory CD45RA+ cells. Sequencing was performed with immunoSEQ multiplex PCR; in TCRdb, only in-frame clones are kept and a portion is missing. The table lists 2 million to 2.5 million clones, 90% to 95% of them singletons. Sequenced material: naive CD8+ T cells from PBMCs. The source of these receptors is a man aged 18 to 30 in good health. Some clones in this sample may be carry-over from other donors' samples.

The V call is TRBV5-6, the J call TRBJ2-7; D unclear. The CDR3 has 17 residues. The V gene's germline CDR1 is SGHDT and CDR2 YYEEEE. Trimming pared 2 bases from V and 0 bases from J, leaving 18 bases between. Written as DNA, the CDR3 is TGTGCCAGCAGCTTTACGGGCCCCCTAACCTTCTCCTACGAGCAGTACTTC. This translates into CASSFTGPLTFSYEQYF.

Notes on this clone: Other DNA sequences in the same sample also yield this CDR3. V is TRBV19 and J is TRBJ2-2, with D perhaps given as TRBD1 or TRBD2 (5 bases each). CDR3 length equals 14 residues. With 5 bases removed from V and 0 bases from J, the gap between germline ends came to 7 bases. Germline-derived CDR1 and CDR2 are LNHDA and SQIVND (reference sequence). The CDR3 DNA follows: TGTGCCAGTAGTGGGGGTCCGAACACCGGGGAGCTGTTTTTT. This gives the protein CASSGGPNTGELFF.

The DNA for the CDR3 is TGTGCCAGCAGAGGGCTGCCCCCTGGGCAGTACTTC. Its protein is CASRGLPPGQYF. The J gene is TRBJ2-7, the V gene TRBV2; no reliable D call. V was pared by 6 bases and J by 9 bases, with 15 bases between. Germline V gene lookup returns CDR1 SNHLY and CDR2 FYNNEI. The CDR3 contains 12 residues.

For this clone: This same CDR3 is encoded by further DNA sequences in the sample. The V and J genes are TRBV28 and TRBJ2-7, with D maybe TRBD1 (5 bases). The CDR3 contains 13 residues. V was pared by 3 bases and J by 2 bases, with 8 bases between. CDR1 is MDHEN and CDR2 is SYDVKM in the germline V gene. The DNA for the CDR3 is TGTGCCAGCAGTTTTGAGACAGCCTACGAGCAGTACTTC. It encodes CASSFETAYEQYF.

This chain joins TRBV18 and TRBJ1-1; perhaps TRBD1 as D (6 bases). Trimming took 2 bases from V and 0 from J, leaving 16 bases between them. Germline loops: CDR1 KGHSH, CDR2 LQKENI. There are 17 residues in the CDR3. Here the CDR3 reads CASSPILRGSMNTEAFF. CDR3 nucleotides: TGTGCCAGCTCACCAATTCTCAGGGGATCCATGAACACTGAAGCTTTCTTT.

This sequence joins TRBV28 and TRBJ1-1; weak D call: TRBD1 (5 bases). The CDR3 totals 17 residues. Germline CDR1 and CDR2: MDHEN and SYDVKM. V lost 2 bases to trimming and J lost 0 bases, with 16 bases between them. CDR3 sequence: CASSLALEQALNTEAFF. The DNA of the CDR3 is TGTGCCAGCAGTTTAGCCCTTGAACAGGCTTTGAACACTGAAGCTTTCTTT.

V usage is TRBV13 and J usage is TRBJ1-3, with TRBD1 matching over 12 bases. This CDR3 comprises 15 residues. The ends lost 5 bases at V and 4 bases at J; junction bases unmatched: 3. Germline CDR1 reads PRHDT; CDR2 reads FYEKMQ (reference sequence). This CDR3 reads CASSLGTGGGNTIYF. CDR3 bases: TGTGCCAGCAGCCTCGGGACAGGGGGCGGAAACACCATATATTTT. The full variable domain, completed using reference TRBV13 and TRBJ1-3, is AAGVIQSPRHLIKEKRETATLKCYPIPRHDTVYWYQQGPGQDPQFLISFYEKMQSDKGSIPDRFSAQQFSDYHSELNMSSLELGDSALYFCASSLGTGGGNTIYFGEGSWLTVV.

V gene TRBV7-8 combines with J gene TRBJ2-1; TRBD2 matches at 9 bases. V lost 1 base and J lost 3; bases outside the gene matches: 1. The CDR3 is made up of 15 amino acids. CDR1 and CDR2 from the germline V gene are SGHVS and FQNEAQ. The CDR3 here is CASSLGSGSYNEQFF. The DNA of the CDR3 is TGTGCCAGCAGCTTAGGTAGCGGGAGCTACAATGAGCAGTTCTTC.

The V and J genes are TRBV4-1 and TRBJ2-7; 12 nucleotides agree with TRBD2. Germline trimming cut 3 bases from V and 0 bases from J; bases unmatched to any gene: 9. Per germline, CDR1 MGHRA and CDR2 YSYEKL. This CDR3 is 18 amino acids long. In DNA, the CDR3 is TGCGCCAGCAGCCATGCCCCCGGGACTAGCGGGCTCTCCTACGAGCAGTACTTC. Translating it yields CASSHAPGTSGLSYEQYF.

The rearrangement joins TRBV5-8 to TRBJ2-7, with D uncertain. Trimming left V 3 bases short and J 5 bases short, with 6 bases between. The CDR3 has 11 residues. The germline V gene has CDR1 SGHTS and CDR2 YDEGEE. The DNA of the CDR3 is TGTGCCAGCAGCTCCCATAACGAGCAGTACTTC. Amino acid sequence: CASSSHNEQYF.

This rearrangement joins TRBV27 to TRBJ2-2; D perhaps matches TRBD1 (7 bases). The CDR3 loop spans 16 amino acids. V lost 6 bases, J lost 2 bases, and 16 bases lay in between. Germline V gene lookup returns CDR1 MNHEY and CDR2 SMNVEV (reference sequence). CDR3 sequence: CASSTSTGTNTGELFF. In DNA, the CDR3 is TGTGCCAGCAGCACTTCGACAGGGACTAACACCGGGGAGCTGTTTTTT.

This sequence joins TRBV6-6 and TRBJ1-1; TRBD1 is a possible D gene (6 bases). The germline CDR1 and CDR2 sequences are MNHNY and SVGAGI (reference sequence). Between the trimmed V and J ends, which lost 1 base and 1 base, there was a span of 10 bases. CDR3 length equals 15 residues. The CDR3: CASSYLPRGNTEAFF. As DNA, the CDR3 is TGTGCCAGCAGTTACTTGCCCAGGGGGAACACTGAAGCTTTCTTT.

The genes are TRBV10-3 and TRBJ2-7; the D call may be TRBD1 or TRBD2 (5 bases each). CDR1 is ENHRY and CDR2 is SYGVKD in the germline V gene. Trimming cost V 8 bases and J 4 bases, with 18 bases left between them. The CDR3 runs 14 residues. In DNA, the CDR3 is TGTGCCATCCTCCCCGACGATGGGGGTTACGAGCAGTACTTC. Residues: CAILPDDGGYEQYF.

This rearrangement joins TRBV13 to TRBJ2-5; 8 positions agree with TRBD1. The CDR3 has 14 amino acids. Per the germline V gene, CDR1 is PRHDT and CDR2 is FYEKMQ (reference sequence). Trimming at V came to 2 bases and at J to 5 bases, leaving 4 bases not matched to a gene. CDR3 sequence (DNA): TGTGCCAGCAGCTTAAGAACAGGGGGGGAGACCCAGTACTTC. This sequence encodes CASSLRTGGETQYF.

The chain recombines TRBV5-6 with TRBJ2-1, with 12 bases fitting TRBD1. Looked up from germline, CDR1 is SGHDT and CDR2 is YYEEEE. The CDR3 runs 15 residues. V trimming: 3 bases; J trimming: 12 bases; junction bases outside the gene matches: 10. The CDR3 nucleotides read TGTGCCAGCAGCTCCGGGACAGGGGGCGCGCGCGGGCAGTTCTTC. It encodes CASSSGTGGARGQFF.

The chain has TRBV27 and TRBJ2-1; no firm D call. Germline V gene sequence: CDR1 MNHEY, CDR2 SMNVEV (reference sequence). This CDR3 is built from 14 residues. V lost 1 base and J lost 4, with 8 bases in between. The CDR3 DNA reads TGTGCCAGCAGTTTATTCCACAGTTACAATGAGCAGTTCTTC. Its translation: CASSLFHSYNEQFF.